What follows describes a single T cell receptor beta chain. CDR3 length: 15 amino acids. Trimming took 3 bases from V and 2 from J; bases not matched to a gene: 7. The germline V gene encodes CDR1 SGDLS and CDR2 YYNGEE. It was with a sample-barcoded 5' primer and a J-beta primer mix that a second PCR of roughly 7 to 12 cycles was run. Via MiXCR, TCRdb re-called the 5' RACE reads, giving one row per CDR3 protein. This sample has roughly 800,000 distinct CDR3 sequences, with roughly 64% found just once. This entry is derived from a study of blood T cells in healthy people across ages. The TCR sequence derives from a man under 40 in good health. Sequencing was performed on blood. The chain couples TRBV9 to TRBJ2-5, with TRBD2 matching over 7 bases. For the CDR3, the DNA is TGTGCCAGCAGCGGACAGACTAGCTTACAAGAGACCCAGTACTTC. Protein product: CASSGQTSLQETQYF.